A single sample is the source of the 19 T cell receptor beta chains below, sequenced in a study of response to subunit inactivated influenza vaccine. TCRdb analysed the RT-PCR reads with MiXCR anew, one entry per CDR3 protein. The sample records 250,000 to 350,000 distinct CDR3 sequences, over 20% being singletons. Sequencing used PBMCs from blood, obtained approximately 22 months after vaccination. The source of these receptors is a man between 50 and 69 years old who received an inactivated influenza vaccine.

In this sample, this clonotype turned up many times. The rearrangement uses TRBV12-3 or TRBV12-4 and TRBJ1-2; no firm D call. The CDR3 is 12 amino acids. The ends were cut back, 7 bases at V and 6 bases at J, with 12 bases in the middle. CDR3 coding DNA: TGTGCCAGCACCCGGCCGGCCCATGGCTACACCTTC. Its translation is CASTRPAHGYTF.

A few counts support this clonotype. The V gene is TRBV25-1, the J gene TRBJ1-5; possible D gene TRBD1, 5 bases. The ends were cut back, 4 bases at V and 3 bases at J, with 10 bases in the middle. Germline lookup yields CDR1 MGHDK and CDR2 SYGVNS. The CDR3 totals 14 residues. CDR3 region: CASSGRDFNQPQHF. The CDR3 nucleotides are TGTGCCAGCAGTGGCCGGGACTTCAATCAGCCCCAGCATTTT.

The chain employs TRBV2 and TRBJ1-5; the D is unclear. With 2 bases removed from V and 3 bases from J, the gap between germline ends came to 5 bases. In germline, CDR1 is SNHLY, CDR2 FYNNEI. This CDR3 is built from 13 residues. The CDR3 sequence is CASSELLNQPQHF. The CDR3 bases are TGTGCCAGCAGTGAACTACTCAATCAGCCCCAGCATTTT.

This clonotype has only a few counts. V usage is TRBV6-2 or TRBV6-3 and J usage is TRBJ1-5, with D unresolved. The CDR3 consists of 16 residues. Trimming pared 2 bases from V and 1 base from J, leaving 12 bases between. Per the germline V gene, CDR1 is MNHEY and CDR2 is SVGEGT. The chain's CDR3 is CASSYNSGRSNQPQHF. CDR3 sequence (DNA): TGTGCCAGCAGTTACAATTCGGGGAGAAGCAATCAGCCCCAGCATTTT.

This clonotype was counted a few times. The chain employs TRBV30 and TRBJ2-7, with D unclear. The CDR3 consists of 14 residues. Germline CDR1 and CDR2: GTSNPN and SVGIG (reference sequence). Trimming took off 2 bases at V and 0 bases at J, with 11 bases between the two ends. CDR3 bases: TGTGCCTGGAGTTCTTCCGGACCCTCCTACGAGCAGTACTTC. Protein sequence: CAWSSSGPSYEQYF.

A few counts support this clonotype. The rearrangement links TRBV12-3 or TRBV12-4 to TRBJ2-1; either TRBD1 or TRBD2 may supply D (5 bases each). This CDR3 is 16 amino acids long. The V gene lost 7 bases and the J gene lost 0 bases, with 16 bases spanning the gap. CDR3 coding DNA: TGTGCCAGCATCACGAGGGGTTTCAGCTCCTACAATGAGCAGTTCTTC. Amino acids: CASITRGFSSYNEQFF.

The gene calls are TRBV6-2 or TRBV6-3 and TRBJ1-2; D not resolved. The germline V and J ends were trimmed by 6 bases and 2 bases, with 4 bases remaining between them. There are 11 residues in the CDR3. Per germline, CDR1 MNHEY and CDR2 SVGEGT. CDR3 region: CASRWNYGYTF. DNA of the CDR3: TGTGCCAGCAGATGGAACTATGGCTACACCTTC.

This clonotype has just a few counts. The rearrangement uses TRBV7-9 and TRBJ1-2; 10 bases are a match to TRBD1. This CDR3 has 13 residues. The V segment lost 11 bases and the J segment 5 bases; nucleotides outside the gene matches: 8. CDR1 is SEHNR and CDR2 is FQNEAQ in the germline V gene (reference sequence). The CDR3 here is CAGSLGQGYGYTF. CDR3 coding DNA: TGTGCCGGCTCTCTGGGACAGGGGTATGGCTACACCTTC.

This clonotype was counted many times. The rearrangement uses TRBV29-1 and TRBJ1-1; D remains ambiguous. With 3 bases removed from V and 0 bases from J, the gap between germline ends came to 8 bases. This CDR3 is built from 13 residues. CDR1 and CDR2 from the germline V gene are SQVTM and ANQGSEA. CDR3: CSVEGILNTEAFF. In DNA form, the CDR3 reads TGCAGCGTTGAGGGGATTTTGAACACTGAAGCTTTCTTT.

The table lists this clonotype with a few counts. The V and J genes are TRBV6-5 and TRBJ2-7; TRBD1 matches 9 bases. This CDR3 is 15 amino acids long. The germline V gene has CDR1 MNHEY and CDR2 SVGAGI. V lost 0 bases and J lost 5; bases outside the gene matches: 5. The CDR3 region is CASSYSYRGRNEQYF. In nucleotides, the CDR3 is TGTGCCAGCAGTTACTCATACAGGGGGCGGAACGAGCAGTACTTC.

The chain combines TRBV6-2 or TRBV6-3 with TRBJ2-2; TRBD1 matches 7 bases. This CDR3 has 15 residues. Germline loops: CDR1 MNHEY, CDR2 SVGEGT. Unmatched junction bases numbered 5, after V lost 7 bases and J lost 0 bases. The CDR3 DNA follows: TGTGCCAGCACCCTTGACAGGGCGAACACCGGGGAGCTGTTTTTT. It specifies CASTLDRANTGELFF.

The chain combines TRBV5-1 with TRBJ1-5; tentatively, D is TRBD1 (6 bases). CDR3 length: 14 amino acids. Germline-derived CDR1 and CDR2 are SGHRS and YFSETQ. Trimming took 4 bases from V and 4 from J, leaving 12 bases between them. In DNA, the CDR3 is TGCGCCAGCAGCGAAGGACAGACAAATCAGCCCCAGCATTTT. Protein: CASSEGQTNQPQHF.

There are many counts of this clonotype. The chain carries TRBV4-3 and TRBJ1-5; maybe TRBD1 (5 bases). V dropped 4 bases and J dropped 1 base, with 8 bases sitting between them. The CDR3 extends over 14 amino acids. Germline V gives CDR1 LGHNA, CDR2 YSLEER. CDR3 in DNA: TGCGCCAGCAGCCGGGGGAGGAGCAATCAGCCCCAGCATTTT. This gives the protein CASSRGRSNQPQHF.

This clonotype appeared a few times. This rearrangement joins TRBV27 to TRBJ1-5, with D perhaps TRBD1 (5 bases). Trimming took 2 bases from V and 4 from J, leaving 12 bases between them. In germline, CDR1 is MNHEY, CDR2 SMNVEV (reference sequence). The CDR3 consists of 15 residues. CDR3 coding DNA: TGTGCCAGCAGTTTAACTCGGGGGGGAAATCAGCCCCAGCATTTT. It yields the protein CASSLTRGGNQPQHF.

In its sample, this clonotype was seen many times. The chain employs TRBV12-3 or TRBV12-4 and TRBJ1-5, with D maybe TRBD1 (5 bases). The CDR3 runs to 14 residues. V was clipped by 2 bases and J by 6 bases, with 11 bases between them. CDR3: CASSLQGVGQPQHF. CDR3 nucleotides: TGTGCCAGCAGTTTACAGGGTGTCGGTCAGCCCCAGCATTTT.

This clonotype was seen a few times. The CDR3 spells CASSFRGRGSEAFF. Written as DNA, the CDR3 is TGTGCCAGCAGCTTCAGGGGGCGCGGGTCTGAAGCTTTCTTT. The chain recombines TRBV3-1 with TRBJ1-1; TRBD1 aligns across 8 bases. This CDR3 has 14 residues. The germline V gene encodes CDR1 LGHDT and CDR2 YNNKEL (reference sequence). V lost 5 bases, J lost 6 bases, and 8 bases stayed unmatched.

The CDR3 DNA reads as TGCAGCGGCGGACTGCTGAACACTGAAGCTTTCTTT. It specifies CSGGLLNTEAFF. V usage is TRBV29-1 and J usage is TRBJ1-1; the D is unclear. The CDR3 has 12 residues. The germline gives CDR1 SQVTM, CDR2 ANQGSEA. The V end lost 7 bases, the J end lost 0 bases, and 9 bases lay between the germline ends. The full variable domain, its missing parts supplied by reference TRBV29-1 and TRBJ1-1, is SAVISQKPSRDICQRGTSLTIQCQVDSQVTMMFWYRQQPGQSLTLIATANQGSEATYESGFVIDKFPISRPNLTFSTLTVSNMSPEDSSIYLCSGGLLNTEAFFGQGTRLTVV.

The genes are TRBV20-1 and TRBJ2-3, with TRBD2 identical over 15 bases. Trimming at V came to 6 bases and at J to 4 bases, leaving 5 bases not matched to a gene. Germline lookup yields CDR1 DFQATT and CDR2 SNEGSKA (reference sequence). CDR3 length equals 15 residues. The CDR3 loop reads CSAGLAGGLADTQYF. The CDR3 DNA follows: TGCAGTGCCGGACTAGCGGGGGGGCTCGCAGATACGCAGTATTTT.

This clonotype has more than one count but fewer than ten. V is TRBV5-1 and J is TRBJ1-6, with D possibly TRBD1 on 6 matching bases. This CDR3 is built from 16 residues. V lost 2 bases and J lost 1, with 10 bases in between. CDR1 SGHRS and CDR2 YFSETQ come from the germline V gene. The CDR3 DNA follows: TGCGCCAGCAGCTTTCAACAGGGTTCCTATAATTCACCCCTCCACTTT. Encoded protein: CASSFQQGSYNSPLHF.